A single sample is the source of the 25 T cell receptor beta chains below, sequenced in a study of T cells in Graves' hyperthyroidism and ophthalmopathy. Template material for amplifying TCR beta CDR3 regions consisted of RNA transcripts. The primer set for the first-round RT-PCR of the TCR CDR3 was HTBI. TCRdb independently ran MiXCR on the multiplex PCR reads; one entry per CDR3 protein. This sample has some 400,000 distinct CDR3 sequences; 13% occur once, and the top ten carry about 20%. Sequencing used blood. All receptors come from a man aged 25-45 years with Graves' hyperthyroidism that later progressed to Graves' ophthalmopathy.

This clonotype has a count of ten or more. V gene TRBV29-1 combines with J gene TRBJ1-1, with TRBD1 matching over 7 bases. The germline CDR1 and CDR2 sequences are SQVTM and ANQGSEA. CDR3 length: 13 residues. CDR3 in DNA: TGCAGGGCACAGGGGAGCCTGAACACTGAAGCTTTCTTT. Translated: CRAQGSLNTEAFF.

This clonotype has at least ten counts. The chain has TRBV28 and TRBJ1-1, with 8 bases fitting TRBD1. Germline V lookup: CDR1 MDHEN, CDR2 SYDVKM. This CDR3 spans 15 amino acids. Germline trimming cut 4 bases from V and 0 bases from J; bases unmatched to any gene: 4. CDR3 sequence (DNA): TGTGCCAGCAGTTCGAGACAGGGGCTGAACACTGAAGCTTTCTTT. It specifies CASSSRQGLNTEAFF.

This clonotype has at least ten counts. V gene TRBV18 combines with J gene TRBJ2-5; D is unresolved. Germline V gene sequence: CDR1 KGHSH, CDR2 LQKENI. Deletions cut 3 bases from V and 2 bases from J, with 10 bases between. This CDR3 comprises 14 residues. The CDR3 region is CASSPLDGQETQYF. The CDR3 DNA follows: TGTGCCAGCTCACCCTTGGACGGGCAAGAGACCCAGTACTTC.

CDR3 nucleotide sequence: TGCGCCAGCAGCCTTACAGGGGGATGGAACAATGAGCAGTTCTTC. It codes for CASSLTGGWNNEQFF. V is TRBV4-1 and J is TRBJ2-1; 8 bases match TRBD1. In germline, CDR1 is MGHRA, CDR2 YSYEKL. The CDR3 loop spans 15 amino acids. After removal of 4 bases from V and 5 bases from J, the junction contained 7 bases not matched to a gene.

This clonotype came up many times. V usage is TRBV7-9 and J usage is TRBJ2-7; D not certain. Trimming took 5 bases from V and 0 from J, leaving 11 bases between them. The germline V gene has CDR1 SEHNR and CDR2 FQNEAQ (reference sequence). There are 14 residues in the CDR3. CDR3 DNA sequence: TGTGCCAGCAGCGCAGACTCGAGCTCCTACGAGCAGTACTTC. Translation gives CASSADSSSYEQYF.

The chain carries TRBV6-2 or TRBV6-3 and TRBJ2-3; 8 nucleotides align to TRBD2. The CDR3 totals 14 residues. Germline CDR1 reads MNHEY; CDR2 reads SVGEGT. J lost 6 bases, V lost 6 bases, and 8 bases had no gene match. Here the CDR3 reads CASSIAGLKDTQYF. CDR3 nucleotide sequence: TGTGCCAGCAGCATAGCGGGGTTAAAGGATACGCAGTATTTT.

V and J are TRBV5-1 and TRBJ2-7, with 13 positions matching TRBD2. Germline V lookup: CDR1 SGHRS, CDR2 YFSETQ. With V trimmed by 4 bases and J by 1 base, 8 bases remained unmatched. CDR3 length: 17 amino acids. The CDR3 loop reads CASSQGLAGRISYEQYF. The CDR3 region has the DNA TGCGCCAGCAGCCAGGGACTAGCGGGGAGGATTTCCTACGAGCAGTACTTC.

This clonotype showed up many times. The gene calls are TRBV6-5 and TRBJ2-1, with 9 bases that match TRBD2. V shed 2 bases, J shed 6 bases, and the junction held 14 bases outside the gene matches. The CDR3 totals 18 residues. CDR1 is MNHEY, CDR2 SVGAGI, per germline. CDR3 residues: CASSYAYRGRGGANEQFF. As DNA, the CDR3 is TGTGCCAGCAGTTACGCCTACCGGGGGCGCGGGGGGGCCAATGAGCAGTTCTTC.

This clonotype was observed a few times. The chain is built from TRBV9 and TRBJ2-1, with TRBD2 identical over 8 bases. This CDR3 is built from 15 residues. Germline values: CDR1 SGDLS, CDR2 YYNGEE. Germline trimming cut 0 bases from V and 7 bases from J; bases unmatched to any gene: 6. The CDR3 loop is CASSVGGGPKNEQFF. CDR3 sequence (DNA): TGTGCCAGCAGCGTAGGCGGGGGGCCCAAGAATGAGCAGTTCTTC. Full variable domain (outside the CDR3, taken from reference TRBV9 and TRBJ2-1): DSGVTQTPKHLITATGQRVTLRCSPRSGDLSVYWYQQSLDQGLQFLIQYYNGEERAKGNILERFSAQQFPDLHSELNLSSLELGDSALYFCASSVGGGPKNEQFFGPGTRLTVL.

The V gene is TRBV6-5, the J gene TRBJ2-2; perhaps TRBD2 as D (7 bases). This CDR3 has 15 residues. Looked up from germline, CDR1 is MNHEY and CDR2 is SVGAGI. V was shortened by 2 bases and J by 7 bases, with 14 bases between the two germline ends. This chain's CDR3 is CASSYVGGRDGELFF. In nucleotides, the CDR3 is TGTGCCAGCAGTTACGTCGGGGGGCGGGACGGGGAGCTGTTTTTT.

A few counts support this clonotype. This chain uses TRBV5-5 with TRBJ1-2; D call uncertain. The germline CDR1 and CDR2 sequences are SGHKS and YYEKEE (reference sequence). V lost 1 base and J 8 bases, leaving 9 bases between the germline ends. The length of the CDR3 is 12 residues. CDR3 region: CASSLTSRGYTF. CDR3 bases: TGTGCCAGCAGCTTGACCTCCCGGGGCTACACCTTC.

The chain links TRBV19 to TRBJ1-3; TRBD1 aligns across 7 bases. The CDR3 spans 15 residues. The ends lost 7 bases at V and 0 bases at J; junction bases unmatched: 6. The germline V gene encodes CDR1 LNHDA and CDR2 SQIVND (reference sequence). CDR3 in amino acids: CASTWDRPSGNTIYF. CDR3 DNA: TGTGCCAGTACCTGGGACAGACCCTCTGGAAACACCATATATTTT.

This clonotype has a count of ten or more. This rearrangement joins TRBV5-1 to TRBJ2-2; 11 bases agree with TRBD2. Trimming at V came to 4 bases and at J to 1 base, leaving 3 bases not matched to a gene. This CDR3 has 16 residues. Per germline, CDR1 SGHRS and CDR2 YFSETQ. The CDR3 spells CASSQGLAGNTGELFF. Written as DNA, the CDR3 is TGCGCCAGCAGCCAAGGACTAGCGGGGAACACCGGGGAGCTGTTTTTT.

This clonotype was picked up many times. The V call is TRBV9, the J call TRBJ1-2; D uncertain. Per the germline V gene, CDR1 is SGDLS and CDR2 is YYNGEE. Trimming removed 1 base from V and 6 bases from J, with 10 bases in between. CDR3 size: 13 residues. The CDR3 DNA reads TGTGCCAGCAGCGTAAGCTCAGCAGATGGCTACACCTTC. This gives the protein CASSVSSADGYTF.

This clonotype came up many times. The chain combines TRBV28 with TRBJ2-5; 10 bases are shared with TRBD1. Germline V gives CDR1 MDHEN, CDR2 SYDVKM. With V trimmed by 6 bases and J by 5 bases, 9 bases remained unmatched. This CDR3 comprises 15 residues. Here the CDR3 DNA reads TGTGCCAGCAGCTCCGGGACAGGGGAAGCGGAGACCCAGTACTTC. Its translation is CASSSGTGEAETQYF.

This clonotype was seen repeatedly, ten times or more. This rearrangement joins TRBV6-1 to TRBJ2-7, with D possibly TRBD2 on 5 matching bases. This CDR3 is built from 14 residues. Germline V gene data show CDR1 as MNHNS and CDR2 as SASEGT. The V gene lost 4 bases and the J gene lost 4 bases, with 14 bases spanning the gap. The CDR3: CASSAGFRGYEQYF. In DNA form, the CDR3 reads TGTGCCAGCAGTGCGGGCTTTCGGGGTTACGAGCAGTACTTC.

The table lists this clonotype with many counts. This chain joins TRBV11-2 and TRBJ2-1, with TRBD1 matching 9 bases. The trim removed 4 bases at V and 0 bases at J, leaving 13 bases unmatched. Per germline, CDR1 SGHAT and CDR2 FQNNGV. The CDR3 runs 19 residues. The CDR3 bases are TGTGCCAGCAGCTCAGACAGGGGGATATGGTTGGGCTCCTACAATGAGCAGTTCTTC. Translation: CASSSDRGIWLGSYNEQFF.

This clonotype appeared many times. The rearrangement uses TRBV6-1 and TRBJ1-3; D might be TRBD1 (6 bases). Germline values: CDR1 MNHNS, CDR2 SASEGT. The CDR3 totals 15 residues. The V end was cut by 4 bases, the J end by 0 bases, with 10 bases between. The CDR3 here is CASSATGDSGNTIYF. The CDR3 region has the DNA TGTGCCAGCAGTGCGACAGGCGACTCTGGAAACACCATATATTTT.

About this clonotype: This may be a read error: a much more frequent sequence differs by one nucleotide. This rearrangement joins TRBV2 to TRBJ1-1; D unclear. This CDR3 region has 12 residues. Germline V CDR1 and CDR2: SNHLY, FYNNEI. The V gene lost 8 bases and the J gene lost 2 bases, with 9 bases spanning the gap. CDR3 loop: CASGRANTEAFF. The CDR3 DNA sequence: TGTGCCAGCGGCCGGGCAAACACTGAAGCTTTCTTT.

The chain joins TRBV5-1 to TRBJ1-4; 9 nucleotides line up with TRBD1. Germline assignment: CDR1 SGHRS and CDR2 YFSETQ. V dropped 8 bases and J dropped 2; count of bases not matched to a gene: 4. The CDR3 consists of 14 residues. CDR3 nucleotide sequence: TGCGCCAGTGGACAGGGGTATACTAATGAAAAACTGTTTTTT. This codes for CASGQGYTNEKLFF.

This clonotype came up many times. CDR3 sequence: CASSVRTGPNTEAFF. CDR3 coding DNA: TGCGCCAGCAGCGTTCGAACAGGCCCGAACACTGAAGCTTTCTTT. The chain joins TRBV5-1 to TRBJ1-1, with TRBD1 as a possible D gene (5 bases). The CDR3 loop spans 15 amino acids. V shed 4 bases and J shed 1 base, with 14 bases lying between them. The germline V gene encodes CDR1 SGHRS and CDR2 YFSETQ.

This chain links TRBV29-1 with TRBJ1-2; D might be TRBD1 (5 bases). Germline CDR1 SQVTM, CDR2 ANQGSEA. The CDR3 has 13 residues. Trimming pared 8 bases from V and 3 bases from J, leaving 16 bases between. The CDR3 protein is CSTRTGTDYGYTF. CDR3 DNA: TGCAGCACTCGGACCGGGACGGACTATGGCTACACCTTC. Variable domain in full (rest from reference TRBV29-1 and TRBJ1-2): SAVISQKPSRDICQRGTSLTIQCQVDSQVTMMFWYRQQPGQSLTLIATANQGSEATYESGFVIDKFPISRPNLTFSTLTVSNMSPEDSSIYLCSTRTGTDYGYTFGSGTRLTVV.

This clonotype came up a few times. This rearrangement joins TRBV30 to TRBJ1-5; a weak D match, TRBD1 (5 bases). Germline V gives CDR1 GTSNPN, CDR2 SVGIG (reference sequence). V was shortened by 3 bases and J by 3 bases, with 12 bases between the two germline ends. The CDR3 contains 14 residues. The chain's CDR3 is CAWSIGTSNQPQHF. The CDR3 DNA reads as TGTGCCTGGAGCATCGGGACGTCCAATCAGCCCCAGCATTTT. The full variable domain, rest sourced from reference TRBV30 and TRBJ1-5, is SQTIHQWPATLVQPVGSPLSLECTVEGTSNPNLYWYRQAAGRGLQLLFYSVGIGQISSEVPQNLSASRPQDRQFILSSKKLLLSDSGFYLCAWSIGTSNQPQHFGDGTRLSIL.

Many counts were recorded for this clonotype. V gene TRBV12-3 or TRBV12-4 combines with J gene TRBJ1-2, with 8 nucleotides matching TRBD1. The CDR3 totals 17 residues. V was clipped by 5 bases and J by 4 bases; unmatched bases: 15. CDR3 sequence reads: CASSLNNRGKVGYGYTF. The CDR3 nucleotides are TGTGCCAGCAGTCTAAATAACAGGGGGAAGGTTGGCTATGGCTACACCTTC.

The chain couples TRBV28 to TRBJ2-3; TRBD1 or TRBD2 may be the D gene (5 bases each). V was pared by 3 bases and J by 6 bases, with 13 bases between. This CDR3 is 14 amino acids long. Germline V gene data show CDR1 as MDHEN and CDR2 as SYDVKM. In DNA form, the CDR3 reads TGTGCCAGCAGTTTTTGGGGGACCAGGGATACGCAGTATTTT. Amino acids: CASSFWGTRDTQYF. The full variable domain, in which reference TRBV28 and TRBJ2-3 provide the parts outside the CDR3, is DVKVTQSSRYLVKRTGEKVFLECVQDMDHENMFWYRQDPGLGLRLIYFSYDVKMKEKGDIPEGYSVSREKKERFSLILESASTNQTSMYLCASSFWGTRDTQYFGPGTRLTVL.